The table lists the clone carrying this TCR beta chain with many counts. The data originate from a study of T-cell memory formation after mild COVID-19. From the 5' RACE reads, TCRdb called clonotypes with MiXCR, one entry per CDR3 protein. The sample comprises 220,000 or so distinct CDR3 sequences, around 9.5% of which are singletons, and 3.5% rests with the top ten. The length of the CDR3 is 13 residues. Germline V CDR1 and CDR2: SGHTA, FQGNSA. V was trimmed by 1 base and J by 10 bases, leaving 8 bases between them. Sequencing was carried out using PBMCs or a T cell subset sorted from them (not recorded which). V usage is TRBV7-2 and J usage is TRBJ1-6; the D is unclear. The TCR comes from a man aged 18-30 years who had mild COVID-19 (a few samples of this study predate the infection). Cell type and time point are not known. The CDR3 loop reads CASSLDRGSPLHF. Here the CDR3 DNA reads TGTGCCAGCAGCTTAGATCGGGGATCACCCCTCCACTTT.